The clone carrying this T cell receptor beta chain was counted a single time. These data belong to a study of blood T cell repertoires in COVID-19. Looking at the study overall: COVID-19 samples from acute and convalescent phases originated in the United States, Italy and Spain. T cells, B-cell-depleted T cells, or PBMCs supplied cDNA or gDNA.

In the authors' workflow: The authors estimated nucleated cell counts from reference gene primer amplification. Clones were sequenced by immunoSEQ multiplex PCR, and TCRdb holds only the in-frame ones, with some missing. That table gives V, J and clone size, and the DNA gave D and trimming. Here the sample spans over 150,000 clones, around nine tenths being singletons. J lost 5 bases, V lost 5 bases, and 6 bases had no gene match. Germline CDR1 SGHRS, CDR2 YFSETQ. The CDR3 has 13 residues. The receptor was derived from a woman in her 70s with COVID-19, enrolled during active disease. The genes are TRBV5-1 and TRBJ1-1; the match to TRBD1 covers 7 bases. The sequenced sample consisted of peripheral blood. CDR3 region: CASSFQGGTEAFF. CDR3 sequence (DNA): TGCGCCAGCAGTTTCCAGGGGGGAACTGAAGCTTTCTTT. The full variable domain, with the rest looked up from reference TRBV5-1 and TRBJ1-1, is KAGVTQTPRYLIKTRGQQVTLSCSPISGHRSVSWYQQTPGQGLQFLFEYFSETQRNKGNFPGRFSGRQFSNSRSEMNVSTLELGDSALYLCASSFQGGTEAFFGQGTRLTVV.